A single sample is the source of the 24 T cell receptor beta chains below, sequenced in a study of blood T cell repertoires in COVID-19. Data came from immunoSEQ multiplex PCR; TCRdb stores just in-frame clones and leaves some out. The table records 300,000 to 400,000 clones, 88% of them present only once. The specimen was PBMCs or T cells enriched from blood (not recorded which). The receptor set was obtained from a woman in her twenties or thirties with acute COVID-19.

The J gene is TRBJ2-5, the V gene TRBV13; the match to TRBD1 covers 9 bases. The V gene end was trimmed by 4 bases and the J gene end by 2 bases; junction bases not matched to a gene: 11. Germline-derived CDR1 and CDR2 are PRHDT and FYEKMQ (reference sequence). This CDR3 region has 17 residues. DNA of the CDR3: TGTGCCAGCAGCTCCACCGGGACAGGGTTGTTGCAAGAGACCCAGTACTTC. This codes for CASSSTGTGLLQETQYF.

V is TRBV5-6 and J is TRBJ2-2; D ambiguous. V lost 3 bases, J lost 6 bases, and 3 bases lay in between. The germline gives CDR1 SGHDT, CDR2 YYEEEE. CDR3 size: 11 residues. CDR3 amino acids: CASSSAGELFF. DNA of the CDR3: TGTGCCAGCAGCTCCGCCGGGGAGCTGTTTTTT.

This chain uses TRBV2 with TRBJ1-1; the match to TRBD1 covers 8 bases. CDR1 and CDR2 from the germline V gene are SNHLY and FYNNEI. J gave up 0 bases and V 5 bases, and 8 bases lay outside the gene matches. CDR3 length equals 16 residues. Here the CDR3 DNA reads TGTGCCAGCAGTAGACAGGGGTTAAAATTGAACACTGAAGCTTTCTTT. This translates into CASSRQGLKLNTEAFF.

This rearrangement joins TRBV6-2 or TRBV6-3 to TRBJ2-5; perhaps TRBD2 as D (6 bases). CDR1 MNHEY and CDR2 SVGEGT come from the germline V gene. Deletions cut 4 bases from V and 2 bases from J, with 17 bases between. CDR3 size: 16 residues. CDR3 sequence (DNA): TGTGCCAGCAGTTCGATCTTAGCGGCGGGGCAAGAGACCCAGTACTTC. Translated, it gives CASSSILAAGQETQYF.

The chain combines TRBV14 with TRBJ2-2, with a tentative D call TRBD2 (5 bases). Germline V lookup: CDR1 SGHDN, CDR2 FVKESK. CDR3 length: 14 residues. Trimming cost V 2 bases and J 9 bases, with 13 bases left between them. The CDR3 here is CASSQTGMGRELFF. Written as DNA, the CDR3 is TGTGCCAGCAGCCAAACCGGGATGGGCCGGGAGCTGTTTTTT.

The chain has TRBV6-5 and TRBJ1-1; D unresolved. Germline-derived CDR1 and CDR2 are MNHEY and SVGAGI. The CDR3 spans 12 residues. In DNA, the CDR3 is TGTGGCATTTTCGAGAGGGACACTGAAGCTTTCTTT. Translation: CGIFERDTEAFF.

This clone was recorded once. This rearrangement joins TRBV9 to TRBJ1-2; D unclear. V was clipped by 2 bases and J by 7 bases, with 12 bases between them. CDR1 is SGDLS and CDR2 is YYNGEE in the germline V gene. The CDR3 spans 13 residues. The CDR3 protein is CASSVEPIGGYTF. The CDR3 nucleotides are TGTGCCAGCAGCGTCGAGCCGATCGGTGGCTACACCTTC. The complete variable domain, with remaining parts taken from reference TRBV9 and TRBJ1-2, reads DSGVTQTPKHLITATGQRVTLRCSPRSGDLSVYWYQQSLDQGLQFLIQYYNGEERAKGNILERFSAQQFPDLHSELNLSSLELGDSALYFCASSVEPIGGYTFGSGTRLTVV.

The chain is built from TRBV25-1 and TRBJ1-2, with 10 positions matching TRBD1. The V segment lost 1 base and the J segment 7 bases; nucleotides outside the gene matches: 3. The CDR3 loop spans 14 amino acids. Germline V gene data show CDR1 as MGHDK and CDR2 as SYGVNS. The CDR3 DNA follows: TGTGCCAGCAGTGAATTCGGACAGGGGGGTGGCTACACCTTC. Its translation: CASSEFGQGGGYTF.

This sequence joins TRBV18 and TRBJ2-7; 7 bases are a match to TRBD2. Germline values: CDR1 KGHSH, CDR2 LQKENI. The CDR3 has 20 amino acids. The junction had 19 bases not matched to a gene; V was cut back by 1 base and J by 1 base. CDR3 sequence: CASSPRRVGREGPQSYEQYF. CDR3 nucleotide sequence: TGTGCCAGCTCACCACGAAGGGTCGGCAGGGAGGGTCCCCAATCCTACGAGCAGTACTTC.

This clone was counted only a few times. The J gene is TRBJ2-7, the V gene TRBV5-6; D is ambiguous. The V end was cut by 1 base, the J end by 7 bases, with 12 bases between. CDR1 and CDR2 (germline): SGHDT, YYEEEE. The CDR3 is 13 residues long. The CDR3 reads CASSLFISEEQYF. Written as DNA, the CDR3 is TGTGCCAGCAGCTTGTTTATCAGCGAGGAGCAGTACTTC.

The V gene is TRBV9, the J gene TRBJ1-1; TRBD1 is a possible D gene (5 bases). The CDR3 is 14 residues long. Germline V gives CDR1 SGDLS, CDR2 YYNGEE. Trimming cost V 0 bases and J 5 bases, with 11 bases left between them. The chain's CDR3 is CASSVAGGTTEAFF. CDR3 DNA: TGTGCCAGCAGCGTAGCCGGGGGAACAACTGAAGCTTTCTTT. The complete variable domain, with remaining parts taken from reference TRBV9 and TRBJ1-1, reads DSGVTQTPKHLITATGQRVTLRCSPRSGDLSVYWYQQSLDQGLQFLIQYYNGEERAKGNILERFSAQQFPDLHSELNLSSLELGDSALYFCASSVAGGTTEAFFGQGTRLTVV.

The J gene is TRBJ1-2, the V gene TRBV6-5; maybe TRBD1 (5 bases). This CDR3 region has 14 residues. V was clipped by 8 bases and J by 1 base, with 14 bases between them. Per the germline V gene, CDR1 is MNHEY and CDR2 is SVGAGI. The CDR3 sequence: CASPGAALNYGYTF. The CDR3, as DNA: TGTGCCAGCCCTGGGGCAGCCCTTAACTATGGCTACACCTTC.

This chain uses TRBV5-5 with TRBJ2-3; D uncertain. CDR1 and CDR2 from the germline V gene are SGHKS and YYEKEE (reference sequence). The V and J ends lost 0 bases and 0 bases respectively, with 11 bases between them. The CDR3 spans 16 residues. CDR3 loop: CASSLESAHSTDTQYF. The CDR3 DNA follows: TGTGCCAGCAGCTTGGAGAGCGCACATAGCACAGATACGCAGTATTTT.

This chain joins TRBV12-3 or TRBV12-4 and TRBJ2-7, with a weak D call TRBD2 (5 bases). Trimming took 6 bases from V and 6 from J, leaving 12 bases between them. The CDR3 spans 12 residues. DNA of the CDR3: TGTGCCAGCAGCCCAGGAGGCGCCGAGCAGTACTTC. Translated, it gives CASSPGGAEQYF.

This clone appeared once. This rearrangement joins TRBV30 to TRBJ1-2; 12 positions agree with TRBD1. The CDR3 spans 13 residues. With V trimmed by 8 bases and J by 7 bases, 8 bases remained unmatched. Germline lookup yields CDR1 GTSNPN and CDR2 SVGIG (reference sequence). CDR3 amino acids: CAQGTGGAIGYTF. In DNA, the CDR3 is TGTGCCCAAGGGACAGGGGGCGCGATTGGCTACACCTTC.

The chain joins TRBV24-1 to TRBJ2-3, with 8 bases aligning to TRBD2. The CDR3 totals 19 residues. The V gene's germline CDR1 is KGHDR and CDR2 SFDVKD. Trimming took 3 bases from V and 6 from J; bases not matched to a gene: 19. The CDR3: CATSDPLGSSGGFLDTQYF. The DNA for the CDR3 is TGTGCCACCAGTGATCCGCTGGGCTCCAGCGGGGGTTTTCTCGATACGCAGTATTTT.

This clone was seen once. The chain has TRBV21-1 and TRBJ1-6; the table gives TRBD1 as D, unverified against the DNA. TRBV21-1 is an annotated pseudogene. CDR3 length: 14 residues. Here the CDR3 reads CASSFRGYNSPLHF. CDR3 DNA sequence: TGTGCCAGCAGTTTCAGGGGGTATAATTCACCCCTCCACTTT.

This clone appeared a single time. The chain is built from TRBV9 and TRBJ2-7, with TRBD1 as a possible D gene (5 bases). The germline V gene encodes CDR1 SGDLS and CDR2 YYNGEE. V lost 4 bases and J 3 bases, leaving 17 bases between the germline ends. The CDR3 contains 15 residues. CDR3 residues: CASSPGQGQYYEQYF. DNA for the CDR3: TGTGCCAGCAGCCCCGGGCAGGGTCAGTACTACGAGCAGTACTTC.

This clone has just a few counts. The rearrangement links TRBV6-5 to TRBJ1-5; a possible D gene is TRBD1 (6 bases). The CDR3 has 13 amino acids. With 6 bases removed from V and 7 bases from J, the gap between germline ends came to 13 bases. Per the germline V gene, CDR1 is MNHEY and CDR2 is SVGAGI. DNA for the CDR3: TGTGCCAGCAGCACAGGGTGGGGGCAGCCCCAGCATTTT. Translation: CASSTGWGQPQHF.

For the CDR3, the DNA is TGTGCCAGCAGTCAACCTGGACTAGCGGGGGGCTACGAGCAGTACTTC. Its translation is CASSQPGLAGGYEQYF. This rearrangement joins TRBV6-2 or TRBV6-3 to TRBJ2-7, with 14 bases fitting TRBD2. This CDR3 has 16 amino acids. CDR1 and CDR2 (germline): MNHEY, SVGEGT. The V segment lost 5 bases and the J segment 3 bases; nucleotides outside the gene matches: 6.

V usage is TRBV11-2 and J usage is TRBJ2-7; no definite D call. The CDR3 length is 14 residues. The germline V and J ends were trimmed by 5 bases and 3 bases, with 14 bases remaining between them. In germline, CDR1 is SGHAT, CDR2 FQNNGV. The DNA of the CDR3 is TGTGCCAGCAGCGCCCCTCAGGCGTACTACGAGCAGTACTTC. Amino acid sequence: CASSAPQAYYEQYF.

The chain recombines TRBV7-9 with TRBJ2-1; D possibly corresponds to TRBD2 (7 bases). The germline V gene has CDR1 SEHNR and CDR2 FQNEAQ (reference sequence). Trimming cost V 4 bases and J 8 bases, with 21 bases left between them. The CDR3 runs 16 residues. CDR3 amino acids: CASSSPYGGAEDEQFF. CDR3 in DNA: TGTGCCAGCAGCTCGCCATATGGGGGGGCCGAGGATGAGCAGTTCTTC.

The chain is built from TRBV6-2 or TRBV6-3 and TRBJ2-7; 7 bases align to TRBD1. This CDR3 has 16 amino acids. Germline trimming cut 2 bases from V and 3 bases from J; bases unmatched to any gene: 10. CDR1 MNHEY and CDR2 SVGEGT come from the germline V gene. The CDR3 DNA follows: TGTGCCAGCAGTTACCCTCGGACAGGAGTCATCTACGAGCAGTACTTC. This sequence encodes CASSYPRTGVIYEQYF.

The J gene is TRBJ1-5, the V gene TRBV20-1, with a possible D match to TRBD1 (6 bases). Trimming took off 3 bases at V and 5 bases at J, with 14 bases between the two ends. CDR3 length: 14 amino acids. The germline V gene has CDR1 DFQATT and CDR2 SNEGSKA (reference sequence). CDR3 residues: CSASQQGRDQPQHF. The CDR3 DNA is TGCAGTGCTAGTCAACAGGGCCGGGATCAGCCCCAGCATTTT.